These 16 T cell receptor beta chains originate from one sample sequenced in a study of cytomegalovirus exposure and HLA in healthy donors. The PCR had 60 Vbeta and 13 Jbeta primers. The data were produced by immunoSEQ multiplex PCR, yet TCRdb's version contains in-frame clones alone and is incomplete. The sample yields under 100,000 clones, 77% seen once. The sample was PBMCs. Source of these receptors: a boy aged 5-17 years in good health and CMV-seronegative.

The chain is built from TRBV28 and TRBJ1-1; TRBD1 is a possible D gene (6 bases). V was clipped by 11 bases and J by 5 bases, with 12 bases between them. CDR1 MDHEN and CDR2 SYDVKM come from the germline V gene. The CDR3 covers 11 residues. CDR3 in DNA: TGTGCCTCAGGGGTCAATACTGAAGCTTTCTTT. It yields the protein CASGVNTEAFF.

This sequence joins TRBV6-6 and TRBJ2-3; perhaps TRBD1 as D (6 bases). The V and J ends lost 2 bases and 0 bases respectively, with 12 bases between them. CDR3 length equals 16 residues. Per the germline V gene, CDR1 is MNHNY and CDR2 is SVGAGI (reference sequence). The CDR3 region has the DNA TGTGCCAGCAGTTACCACCACAGGGCCAGCACAGATACGCAGTATTTT. Translated: CASSYHHRASTDTQYF.

The chain joins TRBV7-8 to TRBJ1-1, with 10 bases aligning to TRBD1. CDR1 is SGHVS, CDR2 FQNEAQ, per germline. This CDR3 contains 15 residues. V shed 2 bases, J shed 3 bases, and the junction held 3 bases outside the gene matches. CDR3 in amino acids: CASSLPGTGDTEAFF. In DNA, the CDR3 is TGTGCCAGCAGCTTACCCGGGACAGGGGACACTGAAGCTTTCTTT.

This clone was picked up a small number of times. The chain uses TRBV5-1 and TRBJ2-7; D is possibly TRBD2 (5 bases). V shed 0 bases and J shed 3 bases, with 10 bases lying between them. In germline, CDR1 is SGHRS, CDR2 YFSETQ. The CDR3 runs 14 residues. CDR3 coding DNA: TGCGCCAGCAGCTTGGGAACTAGTAACTACGAGCAGTACTTC. Encoded protein: CASSLGTSNYEQYF.

The V gene is TRBV30, the J gene TRBJ1-2; weak D call: TRBD1 (5 bases). Germline V lookup: CDR1 GTSNPN, CDR2 SVGIG (reference sequence). The CDR3 spans 12 residues. V was cut by 3 bases and J by 6 bases, with 11 bases left in between. In DNA form, the CDR3 reads TGTGCCTGGAGGGGAACGGGGGATGGCTACACCTTC. Its translation: CAWRGTGDGYTF.

The V call is TRBV4-3, the J call TRBJ2-6, with D possibly matching TRBD2 (5 bases). V gave up 0 bases and J gave up 2 bases, with 8 bases separating them. CDR1 LGHNA and CDR2 YSLEER come from the germline V gene. CDR3 length equals 16 residues. The CDR3 nucleotides are TGCGCCAGCAGCCAAGATGAGGGCGCTGGGGCCAACGTCCTGACTTTC. Its translation is CASSQDEGAGANVLTF.

The chain recombines TRBV7-9 with TRBJ1-5; the D is unclear. CDR1 is SEHNR, CDR2 FQNEAQ, per germline (reference sequence). The CDR3 runs 14 residues. V lost 3 bases, J lost 3 bases, and 9 bases lay in between. CDR3 loop: CASSLGVSNQPQHF. The CDR3 DNA reads TGTGCCAGCAGCTTGGGAGTATCCAATCAGCCCCAGCATTTT.

The chain employs TRBV9 and TRBJ2-4; D unresolved. V lost 0 bases, J lost 3 bases, and 7 bases lay in between. The CDR3 contains 14 residues. CDR1 SGDLS and CDR2 YYNGEE come from the germline V gene. The CDR3 nucleotides read TGTGCCAGCAGCGTAGCTCCAGACAAAAACATTCAGTACTTC. It translates to CASSVAPDKNIQYF.

A single count supports this clone. CDR3 sequence: CASSIEAGALEQYF. CDR3 sequence (DNA): TGTGCCAGTAGTATAGAAGCGGGAGCCCTCGAGCAGTACTTC. This chain joins TRBV19 and TRBJ2-7; TRBD2 aligns across 8 bases. CDR3 length equals 14 residues. V lost 0 bases, J lost 6 bases, and 4 bases stayed unmatched. The germline V gene encodes CDR1 LNHDA and CDR2 SQIVND (reference sequence).

This clone has only one observation. This chain joins TRBV9 and TRBJ1-2; D might be TRBD1 (6 bases). Germline V CDR1 and CDR2: SGDLS, YYNGEE. Trimming took off 0 bases at V and 5 bases at J, with 11 bases between the two ends. The CDR3 has 14 residues. The CDR3 sequence is CASSVEGQGYGYTF. The CDR3 coding sequence is TGTGCCAGCAGCGTAGAGGGGCAGGGGTATGGCTACACCTTC.

The CDR3 DNA sequence: TGTGCCAGCAGTTCCTACTTGACAGGAGAGCAGTACTTC. It codes for CASSSYLTGEQYF. The chain joins TRBV27 to TRBJ2-7; D is perhaps TRBD1 (6 bases). CDR3 length: 13 amino acids. Germline V gene lookup returns CDR1 MNHEY and CDR2 SMNVEV (reference sequence). The germline V and J ends were trimmed by 4 bases and 7 bases, with 14 bases remaining between them.

The V gene is TRBV4-1, the J gene TRBJ2-3; tentative D call: TRBD1 (6 bases). Germline CDR1 is MGHRA and CDR2 is YSYEKL. This CDR3 has 14 amino acids. Between the trimmed V and J ends, which lost 4 bases and 0 bases, there was a span of 8 bases. The CDR3 DNA sequence: TGCGCCAGCAGCCTGAGGGGGAGCACAGATACGCAGTATTTT. Its translation: CASSLRGSTDTQYF.

The CDR3 DNA reads as TGTGCCAGCAGCTCCGTTCCGGACAGACTCTATGGCTACACCTTC. This gives the protein CASSSVPDRLYGYTF. V usage is TRBV7-9 and J usage is TRBJ1-2, with D perhaps TRBD1 (6 bases). V was trimmed by 4 bases and J by 4 bases, leaving 16 bases between them. Germline V CDR1 and CDR2: SEHNR, FQNEAQ (reference sequence). This CDR3 is built from 15 residues.

The chain is built from TRBV19 and TRBJ1-2, with 7 bases fitting TRBD1. CDR1 is LNHDA and CDR2 is SQIVND in the germline V gene (reference sequence). J was trimmed by 3 bases and V by 5 bases; bases with no gene match: 6. The CDR3 runs to 14 residues. CDR3 bases: TGTGCCAGTAGTCCCCGGACAGGAGACTATGGCTACACCTTC. Encoded protein: CASSPRTGDYGYTF.

This clone was observed a handful of times. V is TRBV6-4 and J is TRBJ1-6; 10 bases are a match to TRBD1. The germline V gene has CDR1 MRHNA and CDR2 SNTAGT. The V and J ends lost 2 bases and 8 bases, in that order; junction bases with no gene match: 6. This CDR3 comprises 16 residues. The CDR3 sequence is CASSDRTGTGDSPLHF. The DNA of the CDR3 is TGTGCCAGCAGTGACCGAACCGGGACAGGGGATTCACCCCTCCACTTT.

The genes are TRBV29-1 and TRBJ2-1, with 8 bases fitting TRBD1. The germline CDR1 and CDR2 sequences are SQVTM and ANQGSEA. V shed 4 bases, J shed 0 bases, and the junction held 2 bases outside the gene matches. The CDR3 runs 14 residues. CDR3 DNA sequence: TGCAGCGTTGCGGGACAGGTCTCCTACAATGAGCAGTTCTTC. Its protein is CSVAGQVSYNEQFF.